Listed below are T cell receptor beta chains from one sample, sequenced in a study of blood T cell repertoires in COVID-19. The repertoire was sequenced with immunoSEQ multiplex PCR; TCRdb's copy has only in-frame clones and lacks some. The data contain 240,000 or so clones, 85% to 90% of them seen just once; the ten biggest clones take up 0.87%. The sequenced sample consisted of PBMCs or T cells enriched from blood (not recorded which). Every receptor here comes from a middle-aged man who had been exposed to COVID-19. Both conserved end residues are part of each CDR3. Fields, in order: clone size, J gene, D gene, V gene, CDR3 DNA, CDR3 protein. A D gene is named only where the DNA matches it firmly. Rows may omit the clone size; those that give it use once, few, many or a size class.

>NA|TRBJ2-5|TRBD2|TRBV5-1
TGCGCCAGCAGCTTGGTAGCGGGAGGGCGTGAGACCCAGTACTTC
CASSLVAGGRETQYF
>NA|TRBJ1-4|NA|TRBV30
TGTGCCTGGAACCGACAGGCCGCGGCTAATGAAAAACTGTTTTTT
CAWNRQAAANEKLFF
>few|TRBJ1-1|NA|TRBV12-3/TRBV12-4
TGTGCCAGCAGTTTGAGCGGGACTGAAGCTTTCTTT
CASSLSGTEAFF
>NA|TRBJ2-1|NA|TRBV5-1
TGCGCCAGCAGCTTGTTAGGGGATTTCTACAATGAGCAGTTCTTC
CASSLLGDFYNEQFF
>NA|TRBJ1-1|NA|TRBV5-1
TGCGCCAGCAGCGAAAGTGGTTCAGGAAAGAACACTGAAGCTTTCTTT
CASSESGSGKNTEAFF
>NA|TRBJ1-2|TRBD1|TRBV5-4
TGTGCCAGCAGCCTACCGCCCGGGACAGGGAACTATGGCTACACCTTC
CASSLPPGTGNYGYTF
>NA|TRBJ2-5|TRBD1|TRBV20-1
TGCAGTGCTAGTCGACAGGGATTTAATCAAGAGACCCAGTACTTC
CSASRQGFNQETQYF
>NA|TRBJ2-3|NA|TRBV5-1
TGCGCCAGCAGCTTGAGGCAGGACACAGATACGCAGTATTTT
CASSLRQDTDTQYF
>NA|TRBJ2-3|TRBD2|TRBV3-1/TRBV3-2
TGTGCCAGCAGCCAACTAGCGGGGGATACGCAGTATTTT
CASSQLAGDTQYF
>NA|TRBJ1-2|NA|TRBV19
TGTGCCAGTAGTAATATAGGGGGATATGGCTACACCTTC
CASSNIGGYGYTF
>NA|TRBJ1-1|NA|TRBV7-8
TGTGCCAGCAGCCAGGACAGATATGAAGCTTTCTTT
CASSQDRYEAFF
>NA|TRBJ1-6|TRBD1|TRBV6-5
TGTGCCAGCAGTCGGGACAGGGGTGGTTCACCCCTCCACTTT
CASSRDRGGSPLHF
>NA|TRBJ2-7|NA|TRBV9
TGTGCCAGCAGCGCGCAGGGGCCCTACGAGCAGTACTTC
CASSAQGPYEQYF
>NA|TRBJ1-4|NA|TRBV18
TGTGCCAGCTCACCGGTTGGGCCGGAAAAACTGTTTTTT
CASSPVGPEKLFF
>NA|TRBJ2-5|NA|TRBV9
TGTGCCAGCAGCGCCGACTCCCACGAGACCCAGTACTTC
CASSADSHETQYF
>NA|TRBJ2-6|TRBD1|TRBV28
TGTGCCAGCAGTTTCCTTAGACAGGGAATAGACTCTGGGGCCAACGTCCTGACTTTC
CASSFLRQGIDSGANVLTF
>NA|TRBJ2-1|NA|TRBV21-1
TGTGCCAGCAGCAAGAGGGACTCCTACAATGAGCAGTTCTTC
CASSKRDSYNEQFF
>NA|TRBJ1-1|TRBD1|TRBV2
TGTGCCAGCAGCGTACAGGGGGCAACTGAAGCTTTCTTT
CASSVQGATEAFF
>NA|TRBJ2-7|NA|TRBV10-3
TGTGCCATCAGGGTGAGGGAAATCTACGAGCAGTACTTC
CAIRVREIYEQYF
>NA|TRBJ1-3|NA|TRBV3-1/TRBV3-2
TGTGCCAGCAGCCAATACTTCAAGGCGGCTGGAAACACCATATATTTT
CASSQYFKAAGNTIYF
>NA|TRBJ2-2|NA|TRBV28
TGTGCCAGCAGTGGCCTTGGACAGTGGAACACCGGGGAGCTGTTTTTT
CASSGLGQWNTGELFF
>NA|TRBJ2-1|TRBD2|TRBV3-1/TRBV3-2
TGTGCCAGCAGCCCGGGACTAGCGGGGCCGGAATACAATGAGCAGTTCTTC
CASSPGLAGPEYNEQFF
>NA|TRBJ1-2|TRBD1|TRBV29-1
TGCAGCGTTGAATCGTGGGGACAGGGGACCTATGGCTACACCTTC
CSVESWGQGTYGYTF
>few|TRBJ1-2|NA|TRBV19
TGTGCCAGTAGTATAGCCAGCGTTCGGTATGGCTACACCTTC
CASSIASVRYGYTF
>few|TRBJ1-4|NA|TRBV7-9
TGTGCCAGCAGCTTACTGACAGTTACAACTAATGAAAAACTGTTTTTT
CASSLLTVTTNEKLFF
>NA|TRBJ2-6|NA|TRBV6-5
TGTGCCAGCAGTCCGCGTTACTCTGGGGCCAACGTCCTGACTTTC
CASSPRYSGANVLTF
>NA|TRBJ1-1|TRBD1|TRBV30
TGTGCCTGGAGTGTATCGCGGACAGGGGGCGGTGAAGCTTTCTTT
CAWSVSRTGGGEAFF
>NA|TRBJ1-4|NA|TRBV5-1
TGCGCCAGCAGCTTGGCTGAAGGGGTTGGGAAAAAACTGTTTTTT
CASSLAEGVGKKLFF
>NA|TRBJ2-3|NA|TRBV30
TGTGCCTGGAGTGGAGGGAACACAGATACGCAGTATTTT
CAWSGGNTDTQYF
>NA|TRBJ1-1|NA|TRBV28
TGTGCCAGCAGTTACAGGGTCCCAAACGAAGCTTTCTTT
CASSYRVPNEAFF
>NA|TRBJ1-4|TRBD1|TRBV5-1
TGCGCCAGCAGTAAGACAGGGGACCCAACTAATGAAAAACTGTTTTTT
CASSKTGDPTNEKLFF
>NA|TRBJ1-2|NA|TRBV4-2
TGTGCCAGCAGCCAAGATGTCGGAGTAGGGGGCTATGGCTACACCTTC
CASSQDVGVGGYGYTF
>NA|TRBJ2-3|TRBD2|TRBV27
TGTGCCAGCAGTTTTCTAGCGGGGGACACAGATACGCAGTATTTT
CASSFLAGDTDTQYF
>NA|TRBJ2-5|TRBD1|TRBV2
TGTGCCAGCAACAACAGGGGCTATGAGACCCAGTACTTC
CASNNRGYETQYF
>NA|TRBJ1-5|NA|TRBV28
TGTGCCAGCAGTTCTGACAGTTATAGCAATCAGCCCCAGCATTTT
CASSSDSYSNQPQHF
>NA|TRBJ1-1|TRBD1|TRBV10-3
TGTGCCATCAGTGAGGATATCCGGGACAGGGCCGAAGCTTTCTTT
CAISEDIRDRAEAFF
>NA|TRBJ2-5|NA|TRBV5-1
TGCGCCAGCAGCTTTTACAGTACCCAGGAGACCCAGTACTTC
CASSFYSTQETQYF
>NA|TRBJ1-2|NA|TRBV5-1
TGCGCCAGCAGCTTGTTCTCAGCTAACTATGGCTACACCTTC
CASSLFSANYGYTF
>NA|TRBJ2-1|TRBD1|TRBV24-1
TGTGCCACCAGTGATTTTGAAGGGGGCCCCTACAATGAGCAGTTCTTC
CATSDFEGGPYNEQFF
>NA|TRBJ1-5|TRBD1|TRBV9
TGTGCCAGCAGCGTAGAGGGACAGGGTAATCAGCCCCAGCATTTT
CASSVEGQGNQPQHF
>once|TRBJ1-2|TRBD1|TRBV6-1
TGTGCCAGCAGTGAACGGGACAGAGCTAACTATGGCTACACCTTC
CASSERDRANYGYTF
>NA|TRBJ2-1|TRBD2|TRBV28
TGTGCCAGCAGCAGCGGGGGGAACAATGAGCAGTTCTTC
CASSSGGNNEQFF
>NA|TRBJ2-1|TRBD2|TRBV28
TGTGCCAGCAGTTCGGCCGGGACTACCTTATACAATGAGCAGTTCTTC
CASSSAGTTLYNEQFF
>NA|TRBJ1-1|NA|TRBV7-2
TGTGCCAGCAGCACCTTCGGGGGAATGTACACTGAAGCTTTCTTT
CASSTFGGMYTEAFF
>NA|TRBJ2-1|NA|TRBV7-9
TGTGCCAGCAGCCCTCAGGGGGGTGAGCAGTTCTTC
CASSPQGGEQFF
>NA|TRBJ2-5|TRBD2|TRBV5-1
TGCGCCAGCAGCTTGGTACTAACTAGCGGGAGTGTTGGCCAAGAGACCCAGTACTTC
CASSLVLTSGSVGQETQYF
>once|TRBJ2-1|NA|TRBV5-4
TGTGCCAGCAGCTCGGAGGGTGTAGGCGGGCGCTTCAATGAGCAGTTCTTC
CASSSEGVGGRFNEQFF
>NA|TRBJ2-3|NA|TRBV28
TGTGCCAGCAGTTTGGCGGGCCTGTACACAGATACGCAGTATTTT
CASSLAGLYTDTQYF
>NA|TRBJ2-1|NA|TRBV15
TGTGCCACCAGCACTATAAGGGGGGGCCCTAATGAGCAGTTCTTC
CATSTIRGGPNEQFF
>NA|TRBJ2-1|TRBD2|TRBV3-1/TRBV3-2
TGTGCCAGCAGCTTGACTAGCGGGGGATACAATGAGCAGTTCTTC
CASSLTSGGYNEQFF
>once|TRBJ1-4|NA|TRBV18
TGTGCCAGCTCACCGACCCGGGGAGGCGGAAAACTGTTTTTT
CASSPTRGGGKLFF
>NA|TRBJ1-1|NA|TRBV28
TGTGCCTTGGGAGGACCGCCGAACACTGAAGCTTTCTTT
CALGGPPNTEAFF